One T cell receptor beta chain is described in this entry. The data were obtained in a study of T cell changes during pregnancy in multiple sclerosis. Here immunoSEQ multiplex PCR was the method, and the copy in TCRdb shows in-frame clones only, minus some. The sample lists roughly 84,000 clones, 93% occurring once. Germline lookup yields CDR1 SNHLY and CDR2 FYNNEI. Trimming left V 4 bases short and J 4 bases short, with 8 bases between. The CDR3 is 13 residues long. The chain couples TRBV2 to TRBJ1-5, with D hard to call. This specimen consisted of peripheral blood, obtained in the third trimester of pregnancy. The receptor was isolated from a female donor in good health, enrolled as a control in a pregnancy study. In DNA form, the CDR3 reads TGTGCCAGCAGTGGACACGGAAATCAGCCCCAGCATTTT. As protein: CASSGHGNQPQHF. Variable domain in full (rest from reference TRBV2 and TRBJ1-5): EPEVTQTPSHQVTQMGQEVILRCVPISNHLYFYWYRQILGQKVEFLVSFYNNEISEKSEIFDDQFSVERPDGSNFTLKIRSTKLEDSAMYFCASSGHGNQPQHFGDGTRLSIL.